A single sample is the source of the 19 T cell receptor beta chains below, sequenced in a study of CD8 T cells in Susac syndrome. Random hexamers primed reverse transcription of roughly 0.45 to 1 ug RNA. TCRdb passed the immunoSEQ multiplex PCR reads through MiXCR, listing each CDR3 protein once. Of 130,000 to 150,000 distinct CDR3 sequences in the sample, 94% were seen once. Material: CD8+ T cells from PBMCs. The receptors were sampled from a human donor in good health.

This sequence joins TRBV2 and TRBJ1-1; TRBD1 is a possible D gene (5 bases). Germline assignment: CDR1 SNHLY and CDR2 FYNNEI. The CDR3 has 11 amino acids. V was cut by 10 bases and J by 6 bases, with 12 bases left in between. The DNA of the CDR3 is TGTGCCATCCAGGGAGTCGCTGAAGCTTTCTTT. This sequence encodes CAIQGVAEAFF.

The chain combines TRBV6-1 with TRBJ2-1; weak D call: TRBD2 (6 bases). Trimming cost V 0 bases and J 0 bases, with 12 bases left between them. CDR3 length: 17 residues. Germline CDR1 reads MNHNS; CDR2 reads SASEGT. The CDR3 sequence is CASSEAAGWSSYNEQFF. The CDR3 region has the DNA TGTGCCAGCAGTGAAGCGGCGGGATGGAGCTCCTACAATGAGCAGTTCTTC.

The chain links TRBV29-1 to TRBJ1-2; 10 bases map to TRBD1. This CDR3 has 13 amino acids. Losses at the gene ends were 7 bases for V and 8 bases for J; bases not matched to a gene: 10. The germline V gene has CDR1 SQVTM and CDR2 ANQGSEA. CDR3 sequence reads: CSATTGGFIGYTF. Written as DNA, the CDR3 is TGCAGCGCGACGACAGGGGGCTTTATCGGCTACACCTTC.

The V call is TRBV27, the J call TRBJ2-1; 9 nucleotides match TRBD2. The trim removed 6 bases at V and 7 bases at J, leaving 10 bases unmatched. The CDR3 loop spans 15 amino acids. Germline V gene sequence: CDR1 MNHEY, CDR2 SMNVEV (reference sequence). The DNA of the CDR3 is TGTGCCAGCAGAAATAGCGGGAGTCATTGGAATGAGCAGTTCTTC. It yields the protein CASRNSGSHWNEQFF.

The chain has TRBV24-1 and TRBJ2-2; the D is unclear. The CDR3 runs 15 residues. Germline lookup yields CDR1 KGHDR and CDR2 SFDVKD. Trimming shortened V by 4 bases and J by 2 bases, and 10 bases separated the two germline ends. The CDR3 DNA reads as TGTGCCACCAGTGAAGTAAAGAGAAACACCGGGGAGCTGTTTTTT. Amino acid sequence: CATSEVKRNTGELFF.

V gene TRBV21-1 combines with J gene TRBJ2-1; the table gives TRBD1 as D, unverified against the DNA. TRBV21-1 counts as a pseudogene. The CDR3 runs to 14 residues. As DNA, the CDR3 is TGTGCCAGCAGCAAACACAGGGGGGGAGGTGAGCAGTTCTTC. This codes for CASSKHRGGGEQFF.

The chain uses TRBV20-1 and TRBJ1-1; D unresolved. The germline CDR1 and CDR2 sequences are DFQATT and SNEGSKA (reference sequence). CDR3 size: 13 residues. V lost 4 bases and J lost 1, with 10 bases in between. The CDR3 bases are TGCAGTGCTAAAGACGGCTGGAACACTGAAGCTTTCTTT. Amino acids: CSAKDGWNTEAFF.

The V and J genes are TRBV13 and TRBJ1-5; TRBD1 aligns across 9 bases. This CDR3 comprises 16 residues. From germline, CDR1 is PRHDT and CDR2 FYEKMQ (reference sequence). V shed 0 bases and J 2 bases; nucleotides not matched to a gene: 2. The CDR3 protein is CASSLGGQGGNQPQHF. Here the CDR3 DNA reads TGTGCCAGCAGCTTAGGGGGACAGGGAGGCAATCAGCCCCAGCATTTT.

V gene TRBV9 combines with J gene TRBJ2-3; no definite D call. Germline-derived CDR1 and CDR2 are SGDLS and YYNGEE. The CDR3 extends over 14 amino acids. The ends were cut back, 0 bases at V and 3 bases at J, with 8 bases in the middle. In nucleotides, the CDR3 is TGTGCCAGCAGCGTAGGCCCCTCGACAGATACGCAGTATTTT. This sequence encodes CASSVGPSTDTQYF.

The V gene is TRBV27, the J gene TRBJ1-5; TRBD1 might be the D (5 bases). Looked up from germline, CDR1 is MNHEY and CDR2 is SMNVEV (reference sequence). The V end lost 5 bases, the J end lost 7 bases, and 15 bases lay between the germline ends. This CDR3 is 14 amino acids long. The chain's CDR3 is CASSRSPQGQPQHF. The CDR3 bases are TGTGCCAGCAGTCGAAGCCCCCAGGGACAGCCCCAGCATTTT.

CDR3 protein: CASSQVVPEQFF. In DNA, the CDR3 is TGTGCCAGCAGCCAAGTAGTCCCTGAGCAGTTCTTC. The chain carries TRBV7-9 and TRBJ2-1; D ambiguous. Germline CDR1 SEHNR, CDR2 FQNEAQ (reference sequence). V was pared by 5 bases and J by 9 bases, with 11 bases between. The CDR3 is 12 residues long.

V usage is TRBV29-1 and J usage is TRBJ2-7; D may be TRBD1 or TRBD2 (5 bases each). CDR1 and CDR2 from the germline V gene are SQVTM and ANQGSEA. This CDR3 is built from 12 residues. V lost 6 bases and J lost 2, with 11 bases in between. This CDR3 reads CSVGDATYEQYF. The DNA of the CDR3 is TGCAGCGTAGGGGACGCCACCTACGAGCAGTACTTC.

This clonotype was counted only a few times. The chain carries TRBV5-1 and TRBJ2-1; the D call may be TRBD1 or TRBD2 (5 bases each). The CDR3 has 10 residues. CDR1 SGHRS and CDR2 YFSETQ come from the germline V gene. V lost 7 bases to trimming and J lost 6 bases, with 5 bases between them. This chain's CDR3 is CASGGNEQFF. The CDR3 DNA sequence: TGCGCCAGCGGGGGCAATGAGCAGTTCTTC.

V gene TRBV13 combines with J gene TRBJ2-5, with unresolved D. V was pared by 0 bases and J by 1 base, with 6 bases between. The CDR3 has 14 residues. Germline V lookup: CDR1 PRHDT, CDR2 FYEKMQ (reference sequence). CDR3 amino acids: CASSLGRFQETQYF. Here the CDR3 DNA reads TGTGCCAGCAGCTTAGGGCGTTTCCAAGAGACCCAGTACTTC.

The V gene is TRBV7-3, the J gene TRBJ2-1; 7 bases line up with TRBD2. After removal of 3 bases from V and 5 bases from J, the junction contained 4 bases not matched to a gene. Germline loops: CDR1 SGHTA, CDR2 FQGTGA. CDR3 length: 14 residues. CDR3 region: CASSFRGSHNEQFF. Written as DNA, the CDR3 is TGTGCCAGCAGCTTCCGCGGGAGCCACAATGAGCAGTTCTTC.

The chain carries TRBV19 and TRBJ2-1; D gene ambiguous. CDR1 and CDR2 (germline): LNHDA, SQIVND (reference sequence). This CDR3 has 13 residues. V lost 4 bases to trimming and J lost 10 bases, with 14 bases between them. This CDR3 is CASSTSRVMEQFF. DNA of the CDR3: TGTGCCAGTAGTACCTCTAGGGTCATGGAGCAGTTCTTC.

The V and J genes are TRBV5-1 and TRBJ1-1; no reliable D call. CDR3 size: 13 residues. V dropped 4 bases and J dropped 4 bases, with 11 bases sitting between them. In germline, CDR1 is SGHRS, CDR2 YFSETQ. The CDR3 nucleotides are TGCGCCAGCAGCCTGGACGGAACCACTGAAGCTTTCTTT. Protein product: CASSLDGTTEAFF.

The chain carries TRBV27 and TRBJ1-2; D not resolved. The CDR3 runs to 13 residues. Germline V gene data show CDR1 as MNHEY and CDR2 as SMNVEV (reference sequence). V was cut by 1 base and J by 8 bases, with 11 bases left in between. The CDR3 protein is CASSLYPGLGYTF. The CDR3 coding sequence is TGTGCCAGCAGTTTATATCCTGGACTCGGCTACACCTTC.

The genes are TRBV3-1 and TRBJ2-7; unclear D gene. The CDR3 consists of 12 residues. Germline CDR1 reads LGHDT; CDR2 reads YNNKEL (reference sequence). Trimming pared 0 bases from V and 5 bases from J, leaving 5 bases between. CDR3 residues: CASSQDGNEQYF. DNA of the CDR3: TGTGCCAGCAGCCAAGACGGCAACGAGCAGTACTTC.